This entry lists 21 T cell receptor beta chains sequenced from one sample in a study of blood T cell repertoires in COVID-19. Clones were read by immunoSEQ multiplex PCR, and TCRdb kept only the in-frame ones, dropping some. The table records under 150,000 clones, around nine tenths of them present only once. The sequencing sample was made of peripheral blood. The receptors stem from a human donor with active COVID-19. The donor label of this sample is uncertain.

The count of this clone is one. CDR3 residues: CASSRRGKYGYTF. The CDR3 DNA reads as TGTGCCAGCAGCCGGCGGGGTAAGTATGGCTACACCTTC. The rearrangement uses TRBV14 and TRBJ1-2, with no clear D. The germline V and J ends were trimmed by 4 bases and 5 bases, with 11 bases remaining between them. Germline CDR1 SGHDN, CDR2 FVKESK. The CDR3 covers 13 residues. The whole variable domain, filled in from reference TRBV14 and TRBJ1-2, reads EAGVTQFPSHSVIEKGQTVTLRCDPISGHDNLYWYRRVMGKEIKFLLHFVKESKQDESGMPNNRFLAERTGGTYSTLKVQPAELEDSGVYFCASSRRGKYGYTFGSGTRLTVV.

The chain carries TRBV27 and TRBJ2-7; 7 positions match TRBD2. In germline, CDR1 is MNHEY, CDR2 SMNVEV (reference sequence). The CDR3 covers 19 residues. Germline trimming cut 5 bases from V and 3 bases from J; bases unmatched to any gene: 22. The CDR3 protein is CASSRGTGFGGGGNYEQYF. The CDR3 bases are TGTGCCAGCAGTAGAGGAACAGGATTCGGTGGCGGGGGAAACTACGAGCAGTACTTC.

CDR3 amino acids: CASSPEGTLYEQYF. Here the CDR3 DNA reads TGTGCCAGCTCACCCGAGGGCACCTTATACGAGCAGTACTTC. V gene TRBV18 combines with J gene TRBJ2-7; TRBD2 might be the D (5 bases). CDR1 KGHSH and CDR2 LQKENI come from the germline V gene. Trimming took 3 bases from V and 4 from J, leaving 13 bases between them. The CDR3 contains 14 residues.

The chain employs TRBV5-1 and TRBJ2-2, with 12 bases matching TRBD1. Germline V gene lookup returns CDR1 SGHRS and CDR2 YFSETQ. The length of the CDR3 is 14 residues. V shed 5 bases and J 7 bases; nucleotides not matched to a gene: 3. The CDR3 loop reads CASSRDRGRGELFF. The CDR3 DNA reads TGCGCCAGCAGTCGGGACAGGGGGCGCGGGGAGCTGTTTTTT.

V and J are TRBV21-1 and TRBJ1-5; the table's D call, TRBD1, was not checked against the DNA. TRBV21-1 is a listed pseudogene. The CDR3 is 15 amino acids. CDR3 in amino acids: CASSKEGQGKQPQHF. The CDR3 region has the DNA TGTGCCAGCAGCAAAGAAGGTCAGGGTAAGCAGCCCCAGCATTTT.

V and J are TRBV9 and TRBJ2-5, with a weak D call TRBD1 (5 bases). The CDR3 contains 13 residues. Germline V gives CDR1 SGDLS, CDR2 YYNGEE. Trimming took off 4 bases at V and 5 bases at J, with 12 bases between the two ends. The CDR3 protein is CASSNSQGETQYF. The DNA for the CDR3 is TGTGCCAGCAGCAACAGCCAGGGCGAGACCCAGTACTTC.

V is TRBV7-9 and J is TRBJ1-3; D possibly corresponds to TRBD1 (5 bases). The CDR3 contains 14 residues. Germline V gene data show CDR1 as SEHNR and CDR2 as FQNEAQ (reference sequence). V was pared by 5 bases and J by 0 bases, with 8 bases between. CDR3 region: CASSPTDSGNTIYF. The CDR3 nucleotides read TGTGCCAGCAGCCCGACAGACTCTGGAAACACCATATATTTT.

This sequence joins TRBV5-1 and TRBJ2-7, with 14 positions matching TRBD2. Trimming at V came to 3 bases and at J to 0 bases, leaving 5 bases not matched to a gene. The germline V gene encodes CDR1 SGHRS and CDR2 YFSETQ. This CDR3 has 17 amino acids. DNA for the CDR3: TGCGCCAGCAGCTCGGGGACTAGCGGGGGAACCTCCTACGAGCAGTACTTC. Residues: CASSSGTSGGTSYEQYF.

This clone was counted once. The chain links TRBV29-1 to TRBJ2-5; the D is unclear. V lost 3 bases to trimming and J lost 5 bases, with 10 bases between them. Looked up from germline, CDR1 is SQVTM and CDR2 is ANQGSEA. This CDR3 is 12 amino acids long. Written as DNA, the CDR3 is TGCAGCGTTGAGGTCGGGTTTGAGACCCAGTACTTC. This sequence encodes CSVEVGFETQYF.

The rearrangement links TRBV5-6 to TRBJ2-2, with TRBD1 matching over 7 bases. The CDR3 covers 16 residues. Germline V gene lookup returns CDR1 SGHDT and CDR2 YYEEEE. V was clipped by 0 bases and J by 7 bases; unmatched bases: 9. In nucleotides, the CDR3 is TGTGCCAGCAGCTTGGATAGGGGGCGCGGTGGCGGGGAGCTGTTTTTT. It specifies CASSLDRGRGGGELFF.

The chain carries TRBV5-1 and TRBJ1-2; TRBD1 matches at 8 bases. V gave up 0 bases and J gave up 7 bases; unmatched junction bases: 5. This CDR3 comprises 14 residues. CDR1 and CDR2 from the germline V gene are SGHRS and YFSETQ. The CDR3: CASSLAGQGSGYTF. DNA for the CDR3: TGCGCCAGCAGCTTGGCCGGACAGGGAAGTGGCTACACCTTC. Using reference TRBV5-1 and TRBJ1-2 for the parts outside the CDR3, the full variable domain is KAGVTQTPRYLIKTRGQQVTLSCSPISGHRSVSWYQQTPGQGLQFLFEYFSETQRNKGNFPGRFSGRQFSNSRSEMNVSTLELGDSALYLCASSLAGQGSGYTFGSGTRLTVV.

The CDR3 DNA sequence: TGTGCCACCAGCAGGGGGGGGAGGGCAGGATATAGCAATCAGCCCCAGCATTTT. It yields the protein CATSRGGRAGYSNQPQHF. The V gene is TRBV15, the J gene TRBJ1-5, with D possibly being TRBD1 (5 bases). Germline V gives CDR1 LNHNV, CDR2 YYDKDF (reference sequence). V was pared by 3 bases and J by 0 bases, with 18 bases between. The CDR3 loop spans 18 amino acids. The entire variable domain, with the rest obtained from reference TRBV15 and TRBJ1-5, is as follows: DAMVIQNPRYQVTQFGKPVTLSCSQTLNHNVMYWYQQKSSQAPKLLFHYYDKDFNNEADTPDNFQSRRPNTSFCFLDIRSPGLGDTAMYLCATSRGGRAGYSNQPQHFGDGTRLSIL.

V is TRBV7-9 and J is TRBJ2-5; possibly TRBD1 for D (6 bases). Trimming pared 5 bases from V and 5 bases from J, leaving 21 bases between. The CDR3 has 16 residues. Germline-derived CDR1 and CDR2 are SEHNR and FQNEAQ (reference sequence). The CDR3 sequence is CASSNPLQGSFETQYF. In DNA form, the CDR3 reads TGTGCCAGCAGCAACCCATTACAGGGTTCGTTCGAGACCCAGTACTTC.

The chain combines TRBV28 with TRBJ1-2; no clear D. The ends were cut back, 5 bases at V and 4 bases at J, with 11 bases in the middle. Germline CDR1 reads MDHEN; CDR2 reads SYDVKM. The CDR3 has 13 residues. The CDR3 DNA reads as TGTGCCAGCAGTCCCTCACAGTCCTATGGCTACACCTTC. This codes for CASSPSQSYGYTF.

The chain has TRBV3-1 (or the pseudogene TRBV3-2) and TRBJ2-3; no clear D. Trimming removed 3 bases from V and 9 bases from J, with 16 bases in between. This CDR3 region has 14 residues. Germline lookup yields CDR1 LGHDT and CDR2 YNNKEL (reference sequence). In nucleotides, the CDR3 is TGTGCCAGCAGCCATGTGTTCACAATGGAGACGCAGTATTTT. Protein product: CASSHVFTMETQYF.

This clone was seen a single time. This sequence joins TRBV7-2 and TRBJ2-5, with 9 bases identical to TRBD1. This CDR3 has 16 residues. V lost 3 bases and J lost 3; bases outside the gene matches: 8. Germline V gives CDR1 SGHTA, CDR2 FQGNSA. The chain's CDR3 is CASSFLGTGPKETQYF. The CDR3 DNA is TGTGCCAGCAGCTTTCTGGGGACAGGGCCCAAAGAGACCCAGTACTTC.

The J gene is TRBJ1-1, the V gene TRBV10-2; D is undetermined. V was cut by 6 bases and J by 1 base, with 3 bases left in between. The CDR3 has 11 residues. Germline V gene data show CDR1 as WSHSY and CDR2 as SAAADI. The CDR3 DNA reads TGCGCCAGCAGACAGAACACTGAAGCTTTCTTT. This encodes CASRQNTEAFF.

V usage is TRBV9 and J usage is TRBJ1-2; TRBD1 matches at 8 bases. The CDR3 totals 16 residues. Losses at the gene ends were 4 bases for V and 2 bases for J; bases not matched to a gene: 10. Germline CDR1 and CDR2: SGDLS and YYNGEE. In nucleotides, the CDR3 is TGTGCCAGCAGCCCGACAGGGGCAGGGGAAAACTATGGCTACACCTTC. Translation: CASSPTGAGENYGYTF.

The chain's CDR3 is CASSLRFTGHSDPYEQYF. The CDR3 nucleotides are TGTGCCAGCAGCTTGCGTTTTACTGGGCACTCCGACCCCTACGAGCAGTACTTC. V is TRBV5-6 and J is TRBJ2-7; D call uncertain. Per germline, CDR1 SGHDT and CDR2 YYEEEE. V was cut by 1 base and J by 2 bases, with 22 bases left in between. This CDR3 region has 18 residues.

This chain links TRBV7-2 with TRBJ2-5, with TRBD2 matching 13 bases. Trimming cost V 5 bases and J 5 bases; bases outside gene matches: 11. CDR1 and CDR2 from the germline V gene are SGHTA and FQGNSA. The CDR3 has 17 amino acids. The CDR3 protein is CASSLTLLAGGPETQYF. DNA for the CDR3: TGTGCCAGCAGCCTTACACTACTAGCGGGGGGGCCGGAGACCCAGTACTTC. The whole variable domain, filled in from reference TRBV7-2 and TRBJ2-5, reads GAGVSQSPSNKVTEKGKDVELRCDPISGHTALYWYRQSLGQGLEFLIYFQGNSAPDKSGLPSDRFSAERTGGSVSTLTIQRTQQEDSAVYLCASSLTLLAGGPETQYFGPGTRLLVL.

This chain joins TRBV12-2 and TRBJ1-4; TRBD1 is the table's D call, not checked against the DNA. TRBV12-2 is classified as a pseudogene. This CDR3 is built from 18 residues. In DNA form, the CDR3 reads TGTGCAAGTCGCTTAGCAGGGGTTGGGTTTCGGACTAATGAAAAACTGTTTTTT. Its protein is CASRLAGVGFRTNEKLFF.